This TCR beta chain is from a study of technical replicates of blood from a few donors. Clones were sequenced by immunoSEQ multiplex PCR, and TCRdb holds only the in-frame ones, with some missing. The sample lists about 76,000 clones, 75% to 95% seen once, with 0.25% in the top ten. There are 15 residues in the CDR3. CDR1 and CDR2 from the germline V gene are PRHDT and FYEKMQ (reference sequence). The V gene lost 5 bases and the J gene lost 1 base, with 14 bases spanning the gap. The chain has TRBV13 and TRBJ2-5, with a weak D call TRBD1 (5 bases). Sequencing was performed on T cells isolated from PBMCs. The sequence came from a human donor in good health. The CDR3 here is CASSTRQTGQETQYF. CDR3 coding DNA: TGTGCCAGCAGCACCCGACAGACTGGCCAAGAGACCCAGTACTTC.